The 6 T cell receptor beta chains given below trace back to one sample, sequenced in a study of T-cell memory formation after mild COVID-19. TCRdb used MiXCR to reprocess the 5' RACE reads, holding one entry per CDR3 protein. The profile shows a few hundred thousand distinct CDR3 sequences, roughly 16% of them singletons. What was sequenced was PBMCs or a T cell subset sorted from them (not recorded which). The receptors here all came from a man aged 18 to 30 who had mild COVID-19 (a few samples of this study predate the infection). Cell type and time point are not known.

This clonotype was counted many times. One end of the junction does not line up with germline, which may come from a read error. This chain connects TRBV7-7 to TRBJ2-3, with 8 bases fitting TRBD1. The CDR3 extends over 15 amino acids. Germline CDR1 is SSHAT and CDR2 is FNYEAQ (reference sequence). In DNA form, the CDR3 reads TGTGCTAGCAGCTCGAACACAGGGGGAACAGATACGCAGTATTTT. Translating gives CASSSNTGGTDTQYF.

This clonotype occurred many times. The chain couples TRBV9 to TRBJ2-5; D uncertain. The CDR3 totals 13 residues. The germline V and J ends were trimmed by 0 bases and 4 bases, with 7 bases remaining between them. The germline V gene has CDR1 SGDLS and CDR2 YYNGEE. CDR3: CASSVGVPETQYF. The CDR3 DNA is TGTGCCAGCAGCGTAGGGGTCCCAGAGACCCAGTACTTC.

This clonotype was observed a handful of times. The rearrangement links TRBV7-6 to TRBJ1-3, with D unclear. The CDR3 totals 14 residues. The V gene lost 0 bases and the J gene lost 8 bases, with 11 bases spanning the gap. Germline assignment: CDR1 SGHVS and CDR2 FNYEAQ. This chain's CDR3 is CASSLAYAGDTIYF. Written as DNA, the CDR3 is TGTGCCAGCAGCTTAGCCTATGCCGGGGACACCATATATTTT.

There are many counts of this clonotype. The chain links TRBV5-1 to TRBJ2-3; D is perhaps TRBD2 (6 bases). CDR1 is SGHRS, CDR2 YFSETQ, per germline. The CDR3 is 14 amino acids. The ends were cut back, 10 bases at V and 0 bases at J, with 15 bases in the middle. CDR3: CASNAGSSTDTQYF. CDR3 DNA sequence: TGCGCCTCGAACGCGGGATCTAGCACAGATACGCAGTATTTT.

The chain uses TRBV28 and TRBJ1-1; possible D gene TRBD1, 5 bases. This CDR3 is built from 11 residues. Between the trimmed V and J ends, which lost 7 bases and 7 bases, there was a span of 10 bases. The germline V gene has CDR1 MDHEN and CDR2 SYDVKM. The CDR3 here is CASKIGGEAFF. In DNA, the CDR3 is TGTGCCAGCAAAATCGGGGGTGAAGCTTTCTTT. Variable domain in full (rest from reference TRBV28 and TRBJ1-1): DVKVTQSSRYLVKRTGEKVFLECVQDMDHENMFWYRQDPGLGLRLIYFSYDVKMKEKGDIPEGYSVSREKKERFSLILESASTNQTSMYLCASKIGGEAFFGQGTRLTVV.

This clonotype was seen more than once but under ten times. This chain joins TRBV12-3 or TRBV12-4 and TRBJ1-6; D gene unclear. This CDR3 has 14 residues. The V end was cut by 5 bases, the J end by 5 bases, with 10 bases between. CDR3 sequence: CASSHGRDNSPLHF. CDR3 nucleotide sequence: TGTGCCAGCAGTCACGGACGGGATAATTCACCCCTCCACTTT.